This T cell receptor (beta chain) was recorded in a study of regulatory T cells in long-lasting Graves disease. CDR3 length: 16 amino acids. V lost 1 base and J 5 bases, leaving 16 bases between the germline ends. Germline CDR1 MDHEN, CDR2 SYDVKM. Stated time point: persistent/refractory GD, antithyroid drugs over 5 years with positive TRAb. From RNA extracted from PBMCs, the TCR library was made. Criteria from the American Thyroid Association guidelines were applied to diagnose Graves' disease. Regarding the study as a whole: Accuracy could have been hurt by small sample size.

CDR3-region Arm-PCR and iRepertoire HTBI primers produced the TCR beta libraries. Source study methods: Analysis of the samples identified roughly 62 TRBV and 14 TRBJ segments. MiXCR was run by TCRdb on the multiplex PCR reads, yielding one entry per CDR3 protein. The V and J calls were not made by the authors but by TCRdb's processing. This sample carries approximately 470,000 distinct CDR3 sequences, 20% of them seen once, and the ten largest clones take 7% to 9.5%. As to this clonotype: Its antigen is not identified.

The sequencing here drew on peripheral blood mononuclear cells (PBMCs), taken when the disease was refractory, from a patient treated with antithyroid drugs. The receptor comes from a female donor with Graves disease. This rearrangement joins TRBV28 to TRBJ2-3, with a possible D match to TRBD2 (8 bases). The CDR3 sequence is CASSLSGGGEGDTQYF. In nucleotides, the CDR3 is TGTGCCAGCAGTTTATCGGGAGGGGGCGAGGGAGATACGCAGTATTTT. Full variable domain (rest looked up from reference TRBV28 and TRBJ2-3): DVKVTQSSRYLVKRTGEKVFLECVQDMDHENMFWYRQDPGLGLRLIYFSYDVKMKEKGDIPEGYSVSREKKERFSLILESASTNQTSMYLCASSLSGGGEGDTQYFGPGTRLTVL.